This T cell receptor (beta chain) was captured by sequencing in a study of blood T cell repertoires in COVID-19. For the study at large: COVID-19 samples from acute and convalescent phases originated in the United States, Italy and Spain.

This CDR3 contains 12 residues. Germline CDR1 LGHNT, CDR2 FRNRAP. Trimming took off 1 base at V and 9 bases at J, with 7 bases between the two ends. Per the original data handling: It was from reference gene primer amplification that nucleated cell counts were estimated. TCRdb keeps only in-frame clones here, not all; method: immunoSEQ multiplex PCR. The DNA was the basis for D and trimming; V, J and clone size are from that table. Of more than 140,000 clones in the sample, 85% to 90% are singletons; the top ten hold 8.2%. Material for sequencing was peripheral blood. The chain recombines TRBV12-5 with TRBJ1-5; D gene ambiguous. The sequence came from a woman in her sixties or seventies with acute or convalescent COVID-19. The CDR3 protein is CASGLDSTPQHF. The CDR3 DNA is TGTGCTAGTGGTTTGGATAGCACGCCCCAGCATTTT.